The clone carrying this T cell receptor beta chain has ten or more counts. Its antigen remains unidentified. These data originate in a study of T cells after yellow fever vaccination. Broader study findings: Abundant clonotypes from the bulk population could get into FACS-sorted repertoires as contaminants.

The CDR3 contains 16 residues. Germline CDR1 is ENHRY and CDR2 is SYGVKD. Trimming took 3 bases from V and 0 from J, leaving 11 bases between them. MiXCR, run by TCRdb on the 5' RACE reads, gives a single entry per CDR3 protein. The table lists about 350,000 distinct CDR3 sequences, roughly 7.5% of them singletons. The TCR was taken from a young man who received the YFV17D yellow fever vaccine. The specimen comprised PBMCs, sampled roughly seven weeks after the first yellow fever vaccination. This chain uses TRBV10-3 with TRBJ1-4, with D possibly TRBD1 on 6 matching bases. The CDR3 sequence is CAISDRGGATNEKLFF. CDR3 nucleotide sequence: TGTGCCATCAGTGATCGGGGGGGCGCAACTAATGAAAAACTGTTTTTT.